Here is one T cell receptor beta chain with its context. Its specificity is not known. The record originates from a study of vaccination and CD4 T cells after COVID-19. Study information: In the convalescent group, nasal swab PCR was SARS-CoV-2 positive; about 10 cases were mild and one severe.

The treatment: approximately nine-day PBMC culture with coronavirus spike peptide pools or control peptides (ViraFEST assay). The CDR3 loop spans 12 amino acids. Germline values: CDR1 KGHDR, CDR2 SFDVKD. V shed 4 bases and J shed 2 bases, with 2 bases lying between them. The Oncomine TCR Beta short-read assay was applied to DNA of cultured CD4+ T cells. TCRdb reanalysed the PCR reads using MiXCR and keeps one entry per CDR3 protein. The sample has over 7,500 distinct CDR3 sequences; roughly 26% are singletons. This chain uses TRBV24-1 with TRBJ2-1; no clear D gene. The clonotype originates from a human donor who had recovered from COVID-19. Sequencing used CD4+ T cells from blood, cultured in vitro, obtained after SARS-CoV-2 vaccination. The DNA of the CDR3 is TGTGCCACCAGTGACCCCTACAATGAGCAGTTCTTC. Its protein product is CATSDPYNEQFF.